One sample yielded the 17 T cell receptor beta chains listed below, sequenced in a study of T cell responses to AZD1222 COVID-19 vaccine. Sequencing used immunoSEQ multiplex PCR; TCRdb keeps in-frame clones, though not all of them. The repertoire holds 95,000 to 150,000 clones, with roughly 91% as singletons. The sequencing used peripheral blood, collected on day 0 of AZD1222 vaccination. Every receptor here comes from an adult in good health.

V gene TRBV6-5 combines with J gene TRBJ2-5, with D tentatively TRBD2 (6 bases). CDR1 and CDR2 from the germline V gene are MNHEY and SVGAGI. V lost 6 bases and J 4 bases, leaving 12 bases between the germline ends. This CDR3 has 13 residues. The CDR3 region is CASRLAGRETQYF. For the CDR3, the DNA is TGTGCCAGCAGGCTCGCGGGACGAGAGACCCAGTACTTC.

This chain uses TRBV2 with TRBJ2-5; the D gene is possibly TRBD2 (5 bases). V gave up 4 bases and J gave up 3 bases, with 9 bases separating them. This CDR3 spans 13 amino acids. Germline values: CDR1 SNHLY, CDR2 FYNNEI. CDR3 in amino acids: CASSAEREETQYF. CDR3 DNA: TGTGCCAGCAGTGCTGAGAGGGAAGAGACCCAGTACTTC.

In DNA, the CDR3 is TGCGCCAGCAGCCGGGGGGCTAGCGAGGATACGCAGTATTTT. It codes for CASSRGASEDTQYF. This chain joins TRBV5-1 and TRBJ2-3; weak D call: TRBD2 (7 bases). Germline V gene data show CDR1 as SGHRS and CDR2 as YFSETQ. The CDR3 has 14 amino acids. V was trimmed by 4 bases and J by 6 bases, leaving 15 bases between them.

CDR3 DNA sequence: TGTGCCAGCACCCCAGGGGGACTAGCGGATCCCCATCCGTTCTTC. It is translated as CASTPGGLADPHPFF. V is TRBV7-2 and J is TRBJ2-1, with 11 bases fitting TRBD2. The V segment lost 7 bases and the J segment 15 bases; nucleotides outside the gene matches: 17. The CDR3 runs 15 residues. Germline CDR1 is SGHTA and CDR2 is FQGNSA.

The chain couples TRBV2 to TRBJ2-3; 8 bases align to TRBD2. Per germline, CDR1 SNHLY and CDR2 FYNNEI. V was pared by 7 bases and J by 6 bases, with 12 bases of the junction left unmatched. The CDR3 runs 15 residues. The CDR3 nucleotides read TGTGCCAGCAATGGACGCCTAGCGGGTTCCGATACGCAGTATTTT. Residues: CASNGRLAGSDTQYF.

The chain uses TRBV5-1 and TRBJ1-1; a weak D match, TRBD1 (6 bases). The V gene's germline CDR1 is SGHRS and CDR2 YFSETQ. There are 17 residues in the CDR3. The V end was cut by 1 base, the J end by 2 bases, with 18 bases between. The chain's CDR3 is CASSLYGGATRNTEAFF. The CDR3 bases are TGCGCCAGCAGCTTGTATGGGGGCGCGACAAGAAACACTGAAGCTTTCTTT.

This clone has a single count. The rearrangement uses TRBV20-1 and TRBJ1-3, with D maybe TRBD1 (6 bases). V shed 3 bases and J shed 7 bases, with 16 bases lying between them. Per germline, CDR1 DFQATT and CDR2 SNEGSKA (reference sequence). The CDR3 is 14 residues long. Written as DNA, the CDR3 is TGCAGTGCTAGTGAAAGGCAGGGGTTGAACACCATATATTTT. It encodes CSASERQGLNTIYF.

The CDR3 here is CASSLDPMGEAFF. In nucleotides, the CDR3 is TGCGCCAGCAGCTTGGACCCGATGGGCGAAGCTTTCTTT. The chain employs TRBV5-1 and TRBJ1-1; D remains unclear. The germline V gene has CDR1 SGHRS and CDR2 YFSETQ. Trimming left V 0 bases short and J 8 bases short, with 11 bases between. The CDR3 runs 13 residues.

The rearrangement uses TRBV19 and TRBJ2-3; tentatively, D is TRBD2 (5 bases). Germline V gives CDR1 LNHDA, CDR2 SQIVND (reference sequence). This CDR3 is built from 13 residues. Here the CDR3 reads CASGTEITDTQYF. DNA for the CDR3: TGTGCGAGCGGAACAGAAATCACAGATACGCAGTATTTT.

The rearrangement joins TRBV3-1 (or the pseudogene TRBV3-2) to TRBJ2-1, with D possibly being TRBD2 (6 bases). The V gene lost 4 bases and the J gene lost 6 bases, with 16 bases spanning the gap. From germline, CDR1 is LGHDT and CDR2 YNNKEL (reference sequence). The CDR3 extends over 15 amino acids. CDR3 loop: CASSRTYSGGNEQFF. CDR3 sequence (DNA): TGTGCCAGCAGCCGAACCTATAGCGGAGGCAATGAGCAGTTCTTC.

The chain links TRBV3-1 (or the pseudogene TRBV3-2) to TRBJ2-5; 14 bases fit TRBD2. The CDR3 totals 18 residues. The V segment lost 0 bases and the J segment 4 bases; nucleotides outside the gene matches: 7. CDR1 and CDR2 (germline): LGHDT, YNNKEL (reference sequence). The CDR3 loop is CASSQDRGLAGVVETQYF. The CDR3 region has the DNA TGTGCCAGCAGCCAAGATAGGGGACTAGCGGGAGTTGTAGAGACCCAGTACTTC.

This chain uses TRBV5-8 with TRBJ2-5; no clear D. The V gene lost 0 bases and the J gene lost 4 bases, with 10 bases spanning the gap. The CDR3 has 14 residues. CDR1 SGHTS and CDR2 YDEGEE come from the germline V gene. This CDR3 reads CASSLGVSGETQYF. CDR3 nucleotides: TGTGCCAGCAGCTTGGGGGTTTCGGGAGAGACCCAGTACTTC. The entire variable domain, with the rest obtained from reference TRBV5-8 and TRBJ2-5, is as follows: EAGVTQSPTHLIKTRGQQATLRCSPISGHTSVYWYQQALGLGLQFLLWYDEGEERNRGNFPPRFSGRQFPNYSSELNVNALELEDSALYLCASSLGVSGETQYFGPGTRLLVL.

Only one count was recorded for this clone. This chain uses TRBV15 with TRBJ1-3, with a tentative D call TRBD1 (6 bases). CDR1 is LNHNV and CDR2 is YYDKDF in the germline V gene (reference sequence). V was shortened by 3 bases and J by 4 bases, with 10 bases between the two germline ends. The CDR3 totals 14 residues. This chain's CDR3 is CATSRTGEGNTIYF. The DNA for the CDR3 is TGTGCCACCAGCAGGACAGGCGAAGGAAACACCATATATTTT.

This chain uses TRBV2 with TRBJ1-2; possibly TRBD1 for D (5 bases). V was clipped by 5 bases and J by 3 bases, with 13 bases between them. This CDR3 has 14 residues. Germline loops: CDR1 SNHLY, CDR2 FYNNEI. DNA for the CDR3: TGTGCCAGCAGTAGCGACGGGACCTACTATGGCTACACCTTC. It yields the protein CASSSDGTYYGYTF. The full variable domain, in which reference TRBV2 and TRBJ1-2 provide the parts outside the CDR3, is EPEVTQTPSHQVTQMGQEVILRCVPISNHLYFYWYRQILGQKVEFLVSFYNNEISEKSEIFDDQFSVERPDGSNFTLKIRSTKLEDSAMYFCASSSDGTYYGYTFGSGTRLTVV.

This rearrangement joins TRBV5-1 to TRBJ2-1; the D gene is possibly TRBD1 (5 bases). In germline, CDR1 is SGHRS, CDR2 YFSETQ. V was trimmed by 0 bases and J by 6 bases, leaving 10 bases between them. The length of the CDR3 is 14 residues. CDR3 nucleotides: TGCGCCAGCAGCTTGGAAATGACAGCCAATGAGCAGTTCTTC. It codes for CASSLEMTANEQFF.

This chain joins TRBV5-1 and TRBJ2-5; 8 positions match TRBD2. Germline V gene sequence: CDR1 SGHRS, CDR2 YFSETQ. The J segment lost 1 base and the V segment lost 0 bases, leaving 11 bases of the junction unmatched. There are 18 residues in the CDR3. The CDR3 here is CASSLAGASGGPQETQYF. The CDR3 nucleotides read TGCGCCAGCAGCTTGGCCGGGGCCAGCGGGGGACCCCAAGAGACCCAGTACTTC.

This clone was found once. This same CDR3 is encoded by further DNA sequences in the sample. The chain has TRBV2 and TRBJ2-7; 9 bases fit TRBD1. Germline assignment: CDR1 SNHLY and CDR2 FYNNEI. V was pared by 4 bases and J by 4 bases, with 5 bases of the junction left unmatched. The CDR3 totals 14 residues. The CDR3 DNA follows: TGTGCCAGCAGTGTAGGGACAGGGACTTACGAGCAGTACTTC. It is translated as CASSVGTGTYEQYF.